This T cell receptor beta chain was found in a study of cytomegalovirus exposure and HLA in healthy donors. Across the whole study: Drawn from HLA-typed donors, around 85 million unique TCRs were held in an early data release.

This CDR3 has 16 amino acids. Germline CDR1 reads SGHKS; CDR2 reads YYEKEE (reference sequence). Trimming shortened V by 4 bases and J by 2 bases, and 16 bases separated the two germline ends. Findings of the study overall: Being productive about 87% or about 30% of the time was typical of most TCR beta V segments in an earlier analysis.

This clone was observed a handful of times. The antigen is undetermined. The PCR made use of 60 Vbeta and 13 Jbeta primers. Only in-frame clones appear in the TCRdb table, and some are missing; sequencing was by immunoSEQ multiplex PCR. The sample has some 110,000 clones, more than 75% seen once. This receptor was taken from a woman between 55 and 75 years old in good health and CMV-seropositive. Sequenced: PBMCs. The chain carries TRBV5-5 and TRBJ1-5; D gene ambiguous. The CDR3: CASSLAVGLGNQPQHF. As DNA, the CDR3 is TGTGCCAGCAGCCTGGCCGTCGGACTTGGCAATCAGCCCCAGCATTTT.